This T cell receptor (beta chain) is from a study of blood T cell repertoires in COVID-19 (TCRdb year 2020). Context from the whole study: Samples from collaborators originated in the United States, Italy and Spain and spanned both the acute and convalescent phases of COVID-19. The material from the prospective study consisted of cDNA or gDNA derived from T cells, B-cell-depleted T cells, or PBMCs. Subjects who had been exposed to COVID-19, were actively infected with it, or had recovered from it provided the deeply sampled blood TCRbeta repertoires that made up the dataset. A freely available public database, intended as a resource for researchers studying the immune response to SARS-CoV-2, is where the repertoires were released. The samples were drawn from two sources: the first 160 participants of the ongoing ImmuneRACE study, and 950 to 1,500 subjects contributed by 6 global collaborators. A de-identified subject ID, COVID-19 status, age in years and sex were almost always included in the sample metadata. Where HLA class I and class II types were available, the types were taken from metadata supplied by the sample provider, not from assay-based typing. Beyond this particular receptor, the publication reports: Clinical and demographic metadata were provided uncurated, with the amount varying by source and participant.

The collaborating institutions used their own protocols to collect whole blood in K2EDTA tubes. For TCRbeta analysis, collaborators shipped samples as frozen whole blood, isolated PBMCs, or DNA extracted from either of those sample types. The immunoSEQ Assay, a bias-controlled multiplex PCR, was used to amplify TCRbeta CDR3 regions from genomic DNA. On the study's bioinformatics: The number of nucleated cells in each sample was estimated by amplification of reference gene primers within the assay. To quantify the absolute abundance of each unique TCRbeta CDR3 rearrangement, sequence reads were collapsed and filtered. Productive Simpson clonality was computed per sample as the square root of Simpson's diversity index over productive rearrangements. What TCRdb holds here is the immuneACCESS table cut down to in-frame rearrangements. Part of the clones is not present; checked against another copy, under half of the missing clones reflect an unresolved V gene, and the others are unexplained. That table is the source of V, J and clone size, and D and trimming were worked out from the DNA. The sample table records tens of thousands of clones; about 88% of these occur just once. The top ten constitute about 1.2% of the sample.

Trimming takes 4 bases from V and 8 bases from J, and the germline ends sit 13 bases apart. The germline V gene supplies CDR1 SGHDT and CDR2 YYEEEE. Its CDR3 holds 13 amino acids, cysteine through phenylalanine. Of the read, only the CDR3 DNA is kept; its 39 bases are in frame from base 1. Notes on this clone: What antigen it recognizes has not been identified. No base qualities exist here, and no much larger clone lies one base off it.

The sample consisted of peripheral blood. The TCR comes from a man aged 55 to 70 with acute or convalescent COVID-19. In this chain, TRBV5-6 is recombined with TRBJ2-1; the best D guess is TRBD2, with 5 bases matching. The nucleotide sequence reads TGTGCCAGCAGCCGGGGTTCGAGGGATGAGCAGTTCTTC. Its translation is CASSRGSRDEQFF. Reference TRBV5-6 and TRBJ2-1 genes cover what lies past the CDR3, so the full variable domain is DAGVTQSPTHLIKTRGQQVTLRCSPKSGHDTVSWYQQALGQGPQFIFQYYEEEERQRGNFPDRFSGHQFPNYSSELNVNALLLGDSALYLCASSRGSRDEQFFGPGTRLTVL.